This TCR beta chain is drawn from a study of cytomegalovirus exposure and HLA in healthy donors. About the research overall: The early release's HLA-typed donors yielded roughly 85 million unique TCRs. General study findings and limits: Researchers counted 164 TCR beta chains as cytomegalovirus-associated. Rarity held for most TCR sequences, but there were some public TCRs that occurred in many donors.

The PCR employed 60 Vbeta primers together with 13 Jbeta primers. Produced via immunoSEQ multiplex PCR; TCRdb's table is partial and in-frame only. This sample has roughly 130,000 clones, with around two thirds found just once. Note on this clone: Its antigen is as yet unknown.

The sample taken for sequencing was PBMCs. The clonotype was recovered from a human donor in good health.

The DNA of the CDR3 is TGTGCCAGCAGCCGGACTAGTCTCTACACAGATACGCAGTATTTT. Translation: CASSRTSLYTDTQYF. The chain has TRBV7-2 and TRBJ2-3, with 7 bases identical to TRBD2. Germline V lookup: CDR1 SGHTA, CDR2 FQGNSA. V lost 5 bases and J lost 2; bases outside the gene matches: 7. The CDR3 contains 15 residues.